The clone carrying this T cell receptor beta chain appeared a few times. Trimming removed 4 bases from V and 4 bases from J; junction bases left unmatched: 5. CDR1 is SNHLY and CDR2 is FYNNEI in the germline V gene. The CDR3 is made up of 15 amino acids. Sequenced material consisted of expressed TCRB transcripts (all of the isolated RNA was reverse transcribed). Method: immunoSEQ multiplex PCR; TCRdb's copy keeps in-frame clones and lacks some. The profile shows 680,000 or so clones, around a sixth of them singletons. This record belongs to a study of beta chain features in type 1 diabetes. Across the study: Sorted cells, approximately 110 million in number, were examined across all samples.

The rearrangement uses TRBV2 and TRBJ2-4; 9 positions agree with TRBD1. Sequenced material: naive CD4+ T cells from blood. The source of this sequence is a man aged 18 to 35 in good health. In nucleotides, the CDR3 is TGTGCCAGCAGTGTCCCGGGACAGGGAAAAAACATTCAGTACTTC. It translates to CASSVPGQGKNIQYF.